The 5 T cell receptor beta chains given below trace back to one sample, sequenced in a study of T cells in narcolepsy. Using immunoSEQ multiplex PCR, the repertoire was profiled, and TCRdb retains in-frame clones only, with some absent. Here the sample spans about 30,000 clones, about four fifths being singletons. The sequenced sample was CD45RA- memory CD4+ T cells from PBMCs. The source is a human donor with narcolepsy.

V and J are TRBV11-1 and TRBJ2-5; 10 bases fit TRBD2. Trimming removed 5 bases from V and 9 bases from J; junction bases left unmatched: 21. The CDR3 is made up of 18 amino acids. Germline V CDR1 and CDR2: SGHAT, FQDESV (reference sequence). The CDR3 spells CASSLNSAASGSSGAQYF. Written as DNA, the CDR3 is TGTGCCAGCAGCCTGAACAGCGCGGCTAGCGGGAGTTCCGGGGCCCAGTACTTC.

About this clone: Other DNA sequences from this sample encode an identical CDR3 as well. V gene TRBV5-5 combines with J gene TRBJ2-1; D remains unclear. The germline CDR1 and CDR2 sequences are SGHKS and YYEKEE (reference sequence). V was cut by 0 bases and J by 0 bases, with 7 bases left in between. The length of the CDR3 is 15 residues. The CDR3 protein is CASSLDRVSYNEQFF. The CDR3 DNA sequence: TGTGCCAGCAGCTTGGATCGGGTCTCCTACAATGAGCAGTTCTTC.

The chain has TRBV25-1 and TRBJ2-1, with TRBD1 matching over 7 bases. V was clipped by 6 bases and J by 3 bases; unmatched bases: 8. Looked up from germline, CDR1 is MGHDK and CDR2 is SYGVNS. The CDR3 extends over 15 amino acids. In DNA form, the CDR3 reads TGTGCCAGCAGAACCGGGACAGTACTCTACAATGAGCAGTTCTTC. This codes for CASRTGTVLYNEQFF. The entire variable domain, with the rest obtained from reference TRBV25-1 and TRBJ2-1, is as follows: EADIYQTPRYLVIGTGKKITLECSQTMGHDKMYWYQQDPGMELHLIHYSYGVNSTEKGDLSSESTVSRIRTEHFPLTLESARPSHTSQYLCASRTGTVLYNEQFFGPGTRLTVL.

This clone occurred a few times. The chain recombines TRBV2 with TRBJ1-5, with a weak D call TRBD1 (5 bases). Deletions cut 1 base from V and 7 bases from J, with 11 bases between. The CDR3 covers 14 residues. Germline-derived CDR1 and CDR2 are SNHLY and FYNNEI. The CDR3, as DNA: TGTGCCAGCAGTGAAGTTAGGGGTTTCCAGCCCCAGCATTTT. Its protein product is CASSEVRGFQPQHF.

The CDR3 DNA is TGTGCCAGCACCCCCTACGGGGGGCGGGTAGTTATCCAGCCCCAGCATTTT. Translation gives CASTPYGGRVVIQPQHF. V is TRBV19 and J is TRBJ1-5, with a weak D call TRBD1 (6 bases). V lost 9 bases and J lost 7, with 28 bases in between. Germline CDR1 and CDR2: LNHDA and SQIVND (reference sequence). There are 17 residues in the CDR3.